The clone carrying this T cell receptor beta chain appeared a single time. In the study's own analysis: Estimated nucleated cell counts came from reference gene primer amplification. Produced via immunoSEQ multiplex PCR; TCRdb's table is partial and in-frame only. V and J calls and clone size are those listed in that table; D and trimming were worked out from the DNA. The table records about 120,000 clones, approximately 81% of them present only once. The V gene lost 6 bases and the J gene lost 5 bases, with 17 bases spanning the gap. This CDR3 region has 15 residues. CDR1 and CDR2 from the germline V gene are MNHEY and SVGAGI. The data are from a study of blood T cell repertoires in COVID-19. Overall study: From the United States, Italy and Spain came samples of acute and convalescent COVID-19. From T cells, B-cell-depleted T cells, or PBMCs came the material, which was cDNA or gDNA.

This clonotype was sampled from a man in his 60s with acute or convalescent COVID-19. The J gene is TRBJ1-5, the V gene TRBV6-5, with D possibly matching TRBD1 (6 bases). The specimen was peripheral blood. CDR3 sequence: CASRRGALGDQPQHF. DNA for the CDR3: TGTGCCAGCAGACGGGGGGCATTGGGGGATCAGCCCCAGCATTTT.